This T cell receptor (beta chain) was recovered during a study of blood T cells in healthy people across ages. Study-wide results and limits: Observed TCR beta diversity per million T cells went down as age went up. This fall followed a roughly linear course with age. Diversity was higher, and naive CD4+ cells more numerous, in long-lived donors than in aged donors.

This CDR3 contains 15 residues. Germline V gene data show CDR1 as SGDLS and CDR2 as YYNGEE. The junction had 2 bases not matched to a gene; V was cut back by 2 bases and J by 5 bases. Primers used in a second PCR of roughly 6 to 12 cycles were a sample-barcoded 5' primer and a J-beta primer mix. One entry per CDR3 protein results from TCRdb running MiXCR on the 5' RACE reads. Among some 900,000 distinct CDR3 sequences listed, around 46% were seen once. For this clonotype: Antigen specificity is unknown.

This clonotype was obtained from a man aged 25 to 40 in good health. Sample: blood. The chain joins TRBV9 to TRBJ2-1; the match to TRBD2 covers 12 bases. The chain's CDR3 is CASSVLAGGDNEQFF. The CDR3 DNA reads as TGTGCCAGCAGCGTTCTAGCGGGGGGGGACAATGAGCAGTTCTTC.